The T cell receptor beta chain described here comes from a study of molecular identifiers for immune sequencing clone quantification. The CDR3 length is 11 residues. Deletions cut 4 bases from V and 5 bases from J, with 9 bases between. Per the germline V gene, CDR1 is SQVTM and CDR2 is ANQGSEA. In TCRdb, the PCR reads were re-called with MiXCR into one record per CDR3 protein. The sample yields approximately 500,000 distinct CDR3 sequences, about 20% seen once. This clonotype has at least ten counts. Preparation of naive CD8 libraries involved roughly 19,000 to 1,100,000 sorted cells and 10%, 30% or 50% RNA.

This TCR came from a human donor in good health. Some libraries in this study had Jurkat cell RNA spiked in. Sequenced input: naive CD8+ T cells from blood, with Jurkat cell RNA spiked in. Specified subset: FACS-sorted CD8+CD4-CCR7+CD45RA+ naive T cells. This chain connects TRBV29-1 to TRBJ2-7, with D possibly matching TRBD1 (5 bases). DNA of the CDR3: TGCAGCGTTGCAGAAGGGGACGAGCAGTACTTC. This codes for CSVAEGDEQYF.